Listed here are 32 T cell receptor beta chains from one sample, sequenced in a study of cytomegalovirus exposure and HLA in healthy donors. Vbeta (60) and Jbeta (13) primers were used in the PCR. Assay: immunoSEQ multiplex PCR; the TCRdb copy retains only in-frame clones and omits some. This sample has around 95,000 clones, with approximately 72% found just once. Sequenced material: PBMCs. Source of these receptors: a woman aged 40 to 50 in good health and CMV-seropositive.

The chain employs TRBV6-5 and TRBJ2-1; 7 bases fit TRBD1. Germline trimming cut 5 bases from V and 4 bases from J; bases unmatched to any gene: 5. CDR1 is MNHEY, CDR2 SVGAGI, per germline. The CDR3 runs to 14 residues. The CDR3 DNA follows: TGTGCCAGCAGTCAGGACAGGCGTTACAATGAGCAGTTCTTC. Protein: CASSQDRRYNEQFF.

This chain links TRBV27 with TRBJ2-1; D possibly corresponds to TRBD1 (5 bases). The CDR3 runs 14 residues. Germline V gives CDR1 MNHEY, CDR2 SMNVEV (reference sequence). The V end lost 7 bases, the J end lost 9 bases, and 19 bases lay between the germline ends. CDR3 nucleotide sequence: TGTGCCAGCACCACCCCTAGGGGCCTTGGTGAGCAGTTCTTC. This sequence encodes CASTTPRGLGEQFF.

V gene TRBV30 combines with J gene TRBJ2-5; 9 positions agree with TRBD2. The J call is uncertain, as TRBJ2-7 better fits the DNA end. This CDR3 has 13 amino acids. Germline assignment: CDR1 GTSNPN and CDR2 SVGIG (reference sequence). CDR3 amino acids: CAWSVLAGYEQYF. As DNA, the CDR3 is TGTGCCTGGAGTGTACTAGCGGGTTACGAGCAGTACTTC.

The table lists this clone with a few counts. CDR3 in DNA: TGTGCCAGCAGCTTAATTGTGGGGCTAGCGGGAGACTATGAGCAGTTCTTC. It codes for CASSLIVGLAGDYEQFF. The chain is built from TRBV7-9 and TRBJ2-1; 10 nucleotides agree with TRBD2. J was trimmed by 8 bases and V by 2 bases; bases with no gene match: 12. The CDR3 is 17 residues long. Germline V CDR1 and CDR2: SEHNR, FQNEAQ (reference sequence).

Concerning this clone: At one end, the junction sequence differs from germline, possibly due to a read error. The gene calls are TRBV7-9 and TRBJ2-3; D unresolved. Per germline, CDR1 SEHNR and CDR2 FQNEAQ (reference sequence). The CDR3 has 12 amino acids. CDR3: CSSSFSTDTQYF. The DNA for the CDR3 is TGTTCCAGCAGCTTCTCTACAGATACGCAGTATTTT.

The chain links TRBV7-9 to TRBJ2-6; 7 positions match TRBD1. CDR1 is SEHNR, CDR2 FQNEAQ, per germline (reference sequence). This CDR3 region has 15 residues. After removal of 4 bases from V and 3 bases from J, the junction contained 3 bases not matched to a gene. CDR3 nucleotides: TGTGCCAGCAGCTCCCAGGGGGTTGGGGCCAACGTCCTGACTTTC. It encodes CASSSQGVGANVLTF.

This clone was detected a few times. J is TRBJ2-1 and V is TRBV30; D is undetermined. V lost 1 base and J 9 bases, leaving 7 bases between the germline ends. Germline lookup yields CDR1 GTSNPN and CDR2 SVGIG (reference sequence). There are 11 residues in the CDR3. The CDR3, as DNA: TGTGCCTGGAGTGGAGGCGGTGAGCAGTTCTTC. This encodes CAWSGGGEQFF.

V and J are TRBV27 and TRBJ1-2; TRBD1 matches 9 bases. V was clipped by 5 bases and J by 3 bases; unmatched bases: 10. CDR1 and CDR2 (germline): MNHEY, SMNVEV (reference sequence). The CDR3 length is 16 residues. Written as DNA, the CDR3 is TGTGCCAGCAGTCCAACCCCGGGACAGGGCGACTATGGCTACACCTTC. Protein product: CASSPTPGQGDYGYTF.

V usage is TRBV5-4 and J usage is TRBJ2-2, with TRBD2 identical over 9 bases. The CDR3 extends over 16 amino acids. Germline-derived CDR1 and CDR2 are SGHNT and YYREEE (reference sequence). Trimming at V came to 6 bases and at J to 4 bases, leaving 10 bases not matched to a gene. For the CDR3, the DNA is TGTGCCAGCACCCCAGGGGCGGGAGGGGGCACCGGGGAGCTGTTTTTT. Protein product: CASTPGAGGGTGELFF. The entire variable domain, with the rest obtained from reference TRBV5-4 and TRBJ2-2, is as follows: ETGVTQSPTHLIKTRGQQVTLRCSSQSGHNTVSWYQQALGQGPQFIFQYYREEENGRGNFPPRFSGLQFPNYSSELNVNALELDDSALYLCASTPGAGGGTGELFFGEGSRLTVL.

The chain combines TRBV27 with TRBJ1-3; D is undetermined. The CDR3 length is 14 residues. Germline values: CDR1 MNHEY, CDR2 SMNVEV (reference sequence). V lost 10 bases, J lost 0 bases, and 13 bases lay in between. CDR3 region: CATRSQGSGNTIYF. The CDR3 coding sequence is TGTGCCACGCGGTCTCAAGGCTCTGGAAACACCATATATTTT.

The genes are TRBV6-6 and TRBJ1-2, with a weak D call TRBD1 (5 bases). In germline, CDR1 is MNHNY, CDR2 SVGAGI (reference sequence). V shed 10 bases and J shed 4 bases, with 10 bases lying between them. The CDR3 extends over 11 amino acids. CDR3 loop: CAIFTGYGYTF. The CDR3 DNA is TGTGCCATCTTTACAGGCTATGGCTACACCTTC.

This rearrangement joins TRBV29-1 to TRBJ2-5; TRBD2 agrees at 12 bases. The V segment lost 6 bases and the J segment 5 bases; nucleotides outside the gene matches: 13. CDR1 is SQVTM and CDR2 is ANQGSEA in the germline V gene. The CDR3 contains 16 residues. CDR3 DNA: TGCAGCGTGGGGACCCCGGGACTAGCGGGCAGGGAGACCCAGTACTTC. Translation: CSVGTPGLAGRETQYF.

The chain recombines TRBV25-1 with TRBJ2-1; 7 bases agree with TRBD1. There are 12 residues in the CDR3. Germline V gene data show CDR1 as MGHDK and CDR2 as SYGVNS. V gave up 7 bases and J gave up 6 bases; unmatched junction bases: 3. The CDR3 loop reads CASTRQGNEQFF. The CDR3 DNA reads TGTGCCAGCACCAGACAGGGCAATGAGCAGTTCTTC. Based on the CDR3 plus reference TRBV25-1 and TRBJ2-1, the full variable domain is EADIYQTPRYLVIGTGKKITLECSQTMGHDKMYWYQQDPGMELHLIHYSYGVNSTEKGDLSSESTVSRIRTEHFPLTLESARPSHTSQYLCASTRQGNEQFFGPGTRLTVL.

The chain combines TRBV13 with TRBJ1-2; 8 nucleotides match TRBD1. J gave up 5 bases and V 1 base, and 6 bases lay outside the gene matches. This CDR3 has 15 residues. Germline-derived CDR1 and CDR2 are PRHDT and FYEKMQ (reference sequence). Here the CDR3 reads CASSLEPRTGYGYTF. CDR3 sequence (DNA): TGTGCCAGCAGCTTAGAACCCCGGACAGGGTATGGCTACACCTTC.

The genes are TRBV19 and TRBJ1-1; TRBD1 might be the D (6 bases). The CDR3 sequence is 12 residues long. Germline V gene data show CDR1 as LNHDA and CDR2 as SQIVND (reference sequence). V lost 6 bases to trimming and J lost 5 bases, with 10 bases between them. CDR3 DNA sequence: TGTGCCAGTAGCCAGGGGCTTACTGAAGCTTTCTTT. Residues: CASSQGLTEAFF.

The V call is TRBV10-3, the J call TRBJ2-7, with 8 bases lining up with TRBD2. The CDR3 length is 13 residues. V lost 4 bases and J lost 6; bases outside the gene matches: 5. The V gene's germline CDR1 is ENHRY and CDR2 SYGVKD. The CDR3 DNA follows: TGTGCCATCAGTGCGGGAGGGCCTGGCGAGCAGTACTTC. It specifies CAISAGGPGEQYF.

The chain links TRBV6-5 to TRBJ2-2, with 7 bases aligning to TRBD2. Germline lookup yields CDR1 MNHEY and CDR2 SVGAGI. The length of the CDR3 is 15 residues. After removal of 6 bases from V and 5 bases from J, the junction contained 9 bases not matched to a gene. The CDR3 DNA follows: TGTGCCAGCAGGTTCCGAGCGGGATTTACCGGGGAGCTGTTTTTT. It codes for CASRFRAGFTGELFF.

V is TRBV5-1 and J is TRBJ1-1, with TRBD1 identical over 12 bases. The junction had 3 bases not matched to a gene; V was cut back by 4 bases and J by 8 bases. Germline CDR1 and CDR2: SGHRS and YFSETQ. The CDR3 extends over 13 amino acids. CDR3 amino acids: CASSGGQGAEAFF. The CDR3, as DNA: TGCGCCAGCAGCGGGGGACAGGGGGCCGAAGCTTTCTTT. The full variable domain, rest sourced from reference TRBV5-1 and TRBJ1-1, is KAGVTQTPRYLIKTRGQQVTLSCSPISGHRSVSWYQQTPGQGLQFLFEYFSETQRNKGNFPGRFSGRQFSNSRSEMNVSTLELGDSALYLCASSGGQGAEAFFGQGTRLTVV.

This CDR3 reads CAISESTGYYGYTF. The CDR3 coding sequence is TGTGCCATCAGTGAGTCGACCGGGTACTATGGCTACACCTTC. The chain carries TRBV10-3 and TRBJ1-2; D not certain. Looked up from germline, CDR1 is ENHRY and CDR2 is SYGVKD. V shed 0 bases and J shed 3 bases, with 8 bases lying between them. The CDR3 has 14 residues.

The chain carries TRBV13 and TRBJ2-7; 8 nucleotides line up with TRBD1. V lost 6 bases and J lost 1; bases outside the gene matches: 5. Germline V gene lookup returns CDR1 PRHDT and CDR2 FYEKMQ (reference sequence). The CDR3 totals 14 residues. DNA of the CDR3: TGTGCCAGCAGGAAAGGGACAGGATCCTACGAGCAGTACTTC. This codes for CASRKGTGSYEQYF.

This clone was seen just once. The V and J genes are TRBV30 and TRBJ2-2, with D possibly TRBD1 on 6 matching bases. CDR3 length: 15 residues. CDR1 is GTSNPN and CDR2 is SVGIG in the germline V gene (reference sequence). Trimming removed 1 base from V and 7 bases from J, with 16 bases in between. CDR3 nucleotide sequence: TGTGCCTGGAGTGCAGGGGACCCCCGGGACGGGGAGCTGTTTTTT. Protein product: CAWSAGDPRDGELFF. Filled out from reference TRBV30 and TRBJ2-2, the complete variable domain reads SQTIHQWPATLVQPVGSPLSLECTVEGTSNPNLYWYRQAAGRGLQLLFYSVGIGQISSEVPQNLSASRPQDRQFILSSKKLLLSDSGFYLCAWSAGDPRDGELFFGEGSRLTVL.

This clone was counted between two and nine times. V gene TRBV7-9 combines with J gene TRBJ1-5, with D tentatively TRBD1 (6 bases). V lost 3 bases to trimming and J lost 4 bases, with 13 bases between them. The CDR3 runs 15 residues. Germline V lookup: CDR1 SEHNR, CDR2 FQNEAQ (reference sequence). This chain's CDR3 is CASSLGGALNQPQHF. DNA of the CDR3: TGTGCCAGCAGCTTGGGGGGGGCCCTTAATCAGCCCCAGCATTTT.

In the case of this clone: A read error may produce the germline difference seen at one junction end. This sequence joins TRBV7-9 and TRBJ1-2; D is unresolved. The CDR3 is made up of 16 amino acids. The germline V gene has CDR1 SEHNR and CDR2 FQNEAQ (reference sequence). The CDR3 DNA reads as TGTTCCAGCAGCGACCCCGGAGCCCTGGAATCCTATGGCTACACCTTC. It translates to CSSSDPGALESYGYTF.

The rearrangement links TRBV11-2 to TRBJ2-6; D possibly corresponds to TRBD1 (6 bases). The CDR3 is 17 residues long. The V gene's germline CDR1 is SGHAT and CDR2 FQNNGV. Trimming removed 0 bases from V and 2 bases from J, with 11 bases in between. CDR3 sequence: CASSLDAGAAGANVLTF. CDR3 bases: TGTGCCAGCAGCTTAGATGCAGGGGCTGCTGGGGCCAACGTCCTGACTTTC.

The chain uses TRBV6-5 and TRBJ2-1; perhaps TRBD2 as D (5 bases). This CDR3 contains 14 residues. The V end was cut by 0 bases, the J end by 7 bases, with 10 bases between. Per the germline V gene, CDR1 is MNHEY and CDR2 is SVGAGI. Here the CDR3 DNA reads TGTGCCAGCAGTTACTCAGGGTCGGGGAATGAGCAGTTCTTC. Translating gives CASSYSGSGNEQFF.

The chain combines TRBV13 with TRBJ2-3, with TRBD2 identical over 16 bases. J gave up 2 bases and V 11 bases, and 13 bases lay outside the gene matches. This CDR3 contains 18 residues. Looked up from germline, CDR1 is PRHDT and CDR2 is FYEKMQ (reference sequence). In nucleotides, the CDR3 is TGTGCCTCCCGGTGGGGACTAGCGGGAGGGCCGGCCACAGATACGCAGTATTTT. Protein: CASRWGLAGGPATDTQYF. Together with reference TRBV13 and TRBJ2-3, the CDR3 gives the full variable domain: AAGVIQSPRHLIKEKRETATLKCYPIPRHDTVYWYQQGPGQDPQFLISFYEKMQSDKGSIPDRFSAQQFSDYHSELNMSSLELGDSALYFCASRWGLAGGPATDTQYFGPGTRLTVL.

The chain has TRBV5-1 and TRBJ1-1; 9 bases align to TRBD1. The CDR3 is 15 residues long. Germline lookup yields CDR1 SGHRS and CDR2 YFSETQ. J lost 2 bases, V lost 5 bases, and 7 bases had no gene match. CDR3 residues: CASRPPDRGNTEAFF. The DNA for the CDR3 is TGCGCCAGCAGACCACCGGACAGGGGCAACACTGAAGCTTTCTTT.

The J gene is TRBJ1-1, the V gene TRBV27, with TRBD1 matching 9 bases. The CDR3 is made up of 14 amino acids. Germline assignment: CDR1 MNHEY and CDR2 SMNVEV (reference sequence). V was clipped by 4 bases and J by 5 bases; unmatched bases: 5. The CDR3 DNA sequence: TGTGCCAGCAGTTCCGGGACAGGGAGGACTGAAGCTTTCTTT. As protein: CASSSGTGRTEAFF.

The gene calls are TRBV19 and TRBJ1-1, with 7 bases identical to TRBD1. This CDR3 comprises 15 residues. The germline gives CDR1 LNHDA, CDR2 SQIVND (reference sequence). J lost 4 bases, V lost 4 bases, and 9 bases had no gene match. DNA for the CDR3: TGTGCCAGTAGTAGAGCGACAGGGTTGGGCACTGAAGCTTTCTTT. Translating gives CASSRATGLGTEAFF.

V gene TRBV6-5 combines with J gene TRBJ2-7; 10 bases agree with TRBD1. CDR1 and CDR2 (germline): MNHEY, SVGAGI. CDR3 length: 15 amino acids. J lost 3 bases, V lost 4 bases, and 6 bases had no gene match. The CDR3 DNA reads TGTGCCAGCAGTTCGGGGACAGGGGTCTTCTACGAGCAGTACTTC. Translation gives CASSSGTGVFYEQYF.

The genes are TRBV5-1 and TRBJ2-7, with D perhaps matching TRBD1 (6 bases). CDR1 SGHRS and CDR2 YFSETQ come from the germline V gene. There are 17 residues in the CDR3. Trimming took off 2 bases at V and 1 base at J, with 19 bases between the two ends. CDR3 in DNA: TGCGCCAGCAGCTTAACGACGGGACACCGAATATCCTACGAGCAGTACTTC. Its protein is CASSLTTGHRISYEQYF. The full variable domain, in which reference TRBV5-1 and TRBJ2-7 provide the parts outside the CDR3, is KAGVTQTPRYLIKTRGQQVTLSCSPISGHRSVSWYQQTPGQGLQFLFEYFSETQRNKGNFPGRFSGRQFSNSRSEMNVSTLELGDSALYLCASSLTTGHRISYEQYFGPGTRLTVT.

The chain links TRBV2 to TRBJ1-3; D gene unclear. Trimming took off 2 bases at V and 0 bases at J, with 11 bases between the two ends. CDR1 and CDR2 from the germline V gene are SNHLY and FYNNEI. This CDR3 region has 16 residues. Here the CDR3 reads CASSERGLNSGNTIYF. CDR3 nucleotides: TGTGCCAGCAGTGAACGCGGTTTGAACTCTGGAAACACCATATATTTT.